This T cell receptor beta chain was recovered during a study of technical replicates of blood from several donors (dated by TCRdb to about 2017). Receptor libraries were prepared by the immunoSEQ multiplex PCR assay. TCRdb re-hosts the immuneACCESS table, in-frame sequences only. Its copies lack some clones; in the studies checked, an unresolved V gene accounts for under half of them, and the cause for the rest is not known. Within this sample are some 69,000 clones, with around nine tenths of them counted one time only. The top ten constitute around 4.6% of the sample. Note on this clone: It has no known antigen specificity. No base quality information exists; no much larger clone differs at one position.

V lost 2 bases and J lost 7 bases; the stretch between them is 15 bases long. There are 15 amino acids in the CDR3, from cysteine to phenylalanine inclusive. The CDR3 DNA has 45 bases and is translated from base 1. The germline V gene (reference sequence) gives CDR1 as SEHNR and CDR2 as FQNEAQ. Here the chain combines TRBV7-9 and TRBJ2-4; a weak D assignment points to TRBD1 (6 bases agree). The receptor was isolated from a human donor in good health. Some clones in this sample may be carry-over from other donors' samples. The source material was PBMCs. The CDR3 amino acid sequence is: CASSLLGAQGNIQYF. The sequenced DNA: TGTGCCAGCAGCTTATTGGGGGCCCAGGGGAACATTCAGTACTTC. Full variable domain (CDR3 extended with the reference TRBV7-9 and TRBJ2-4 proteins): DTGVSQNPRHKITKRGQNVTFRCDPISEHNRLYWYRQTLGQGPEFLTYFQNEAQLEKSRLLSDRFSAERPKGSFSTLEIQRTEQGDSAMYLCASSLLGAQGNIQYFGAGTRLSVL.